Listed below are T cell receptor beta chains from one sample, sequenced in a study of blood T cell repertoires in COVID-19. Repertoires were generated with immunoSEQ multiplex PCR, while TCRdb's copy carries only in-frame clones and drops some. Counted here are about 62,000 clones, 65% to 80% occurring once; the ten biggest clones make up around a sixth. The source material was peripheral blood. The receptors originated from a man aged 60 to 69 with acute or convalescent COVID-19. The CDR3 runs from the conserved cysteine through the conserved F or W. D genes are given only for firm matches. Rows give clone size only sometimes, using once, few, many, or a class for an expanded clone.

TRBD1,.,TRBJ2-5,TRBV19,CASSLGQGGQTQYF,TGTGCCAGTAGTCTGGGACAGGGTGGGCAGACCCAGTACTTC
TRBD1,.,TRBJ2-7,TRBV7-3,CASDRDTYEQYF,TGTGCCAGCGACAGGGATACCTACGAGCAGTACTTC
.,.,TRBJ1-1,TRBV3-1/TRBV3-2,CASSPGQSNTEAFF,TGTGCCAGCAGCCCGGGACAATCGAACACTGAAGCTTTCTTT
.,.,TRBJ2-5,TRBV20-1,CSASEGRGPQETQYF,TGCAGTGCTAGTGAAGGACGGGGTCCTCAAGAGACCCAGTACTTC
TRBD2,.,TRBJ2-7,TRBV4-3,CASSQDLTGTSHREQYF,TGCGCCAGCAGCCAAGATCTTACCGGGACTAGCCATCGCGAGCAGTACTTC
.,.,TRBJ1-2,TRBV11-2,CASTPSPSGYGYTF,TGTGCCAGCACTCCATCCCCGTCGGGGTATGGCTACACCTTC
.,.,TRBJ1-1,TRBV19,CASSGNPELRIAFF,TGTGCCAGTAGCGGGAATCCTGAACTGAGGATCGCTTTCTTT
TRBD1,.,TRBJ1-4,TRBV11-2,CASSLRPGQGGKLFF,TGTGCCAGCAGCTTAAGGCCCGGACAGGGGGGAAAACTGTTTTTT
TRBD1,.,TRBJ2-5,TRBV18,CASSPLTTGARETQYF,TGTGCCAGCTCACCTTTGACGACAGGGGCACGTGAGACCCAGTACTTC
.,.,TRBJ1-6,TRBV7-9,CASSLVVSPLHF,TGTGCCAGCAGCTTAGTAGTTTCACCCCTCCACTTT
.,.,TRBJ2-2,TRBV19,CASSYQDTGELFF,TGTGCCAGTAGTTATCAGGACACCGGGGAGCTGTTTTTT
TRBD1,.,TRBJ2-7,TRBV18,CASSRQGSYEQYF,TGTGCCAGCTCCCGACAGGGCTCCTACGAGCAGTACTTC
.,.,TRBJ2-3,TRBV5-4,CASSLGNTDTQYF,TGTGCCAGCAGCTTGGGTAACACAGATACGCAGTATTTT
.,.,TRBJ2-6,TRBV4-2,CASSQEGTGRMVSGANVLTF,TGTGCCAGCAGCCAAGAGGGTACAGGGCGGATGGTCTCTGGGGCCAACGTCCTGACTTTC
TRBD2,.,TRBJ2-7,TRBV27,CASSLAGGYEQYF,TGTGCCAGCAGTCTAGCGGGAGGTTACGAGCAGTACTTC
TRBD1,.,TRBJ1-2,TRBV11-2,CASSRGQGVYGYTF,TGTGCCAGCAGCCGTGGACAGGGGGTTTATGGCTACACCTTC
TRBD1,.,TRBJ1-2,TRBV24-1,CAIRQGENYGYTF,TGTGCCATCCGACAGGGGGAGAACTATGGCTACACCTTC
.,.,TRBJ2-3,TRBV2,CASRVRGQGRVFDTQYF,TGTGCCAGCAGAGTACGTGGGCAGGGGAGGGTATTCGATACGCAGTATTTT
.,.,TRBJ2-7,TRBV9,CASSVGTYSYEQYF,TGTGCCAGCAGCGTAGGCACATACTCCTACGAGCAGTACTTC
TRBD1,.,TRBJ2-1,TRBV2,CASSNHRGAYNEQFF,TGTGCCAGCAGTAACCACAGGGGGGCTTACAATGAGCAGTTCTTC
.,.,TRBJ2-1,TRBV15,CATSRDGDSKQFF,TGTGCCACCAGCAGAGATGGAGATTCAAAGCAGTTCTTC
TRBD1,few,TRBJ1-5,TRBV6-6,CASRGDRNSNQPQHF,TGTGCCAGCAGAGGGGACAGAAATAGCAATCAGCCCCAGCATTTT
TRBD2,.,TRBJ2-1,TRBV3-1/TRBV3-2,CASSQEAAGLAGGRQNEQFF,TGTGCCAGCAGCCAAGAGGCCGCGGGACTAGCGGGAGGGCGTCAGAATGAGCAGTTCTTC
.,.,TRBJ1-1,TRBV6-5,CASSRPGQKIQAFF,TGTGCCAGCAGTCGCCCCGGACAGAAGATACAAGCTTTCTTT
TRBD1,.,TRBJ1-4,TRBV10-2,CASSELGTGADEKLFF,TGCGCCAGCAGTGAGTTGGGGACAGGGGCAGACGAAAAACTGTTTTTT
.,.,TRBJ2-7,TRBV2,CASSEVRKYTEQYF,TGTGCCAGCAGTGAAGTTCGAAAATACACCGAGCAGTACTTC
.,.,TRBJ2-3,TRBV6-1,CASSEQGGDTQYF,TGTGCCAGCAGTGAACAGGGTGGAGATACGCAGTATTTT